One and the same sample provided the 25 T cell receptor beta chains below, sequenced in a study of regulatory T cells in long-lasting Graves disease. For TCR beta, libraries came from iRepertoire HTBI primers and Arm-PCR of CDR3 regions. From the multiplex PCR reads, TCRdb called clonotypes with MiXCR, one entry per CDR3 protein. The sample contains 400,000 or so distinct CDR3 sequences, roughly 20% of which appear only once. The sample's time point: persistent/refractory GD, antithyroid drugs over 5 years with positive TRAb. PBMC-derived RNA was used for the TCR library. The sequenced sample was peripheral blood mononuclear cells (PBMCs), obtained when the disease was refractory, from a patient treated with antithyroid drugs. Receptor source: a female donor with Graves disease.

The DNA of the CDR3 is TGTGCCAGTAGTTCCCAGGAGGCCGTGTTTTACGAGCAGTACTTC. Residues: CASSSQEAVFYEQYF. This chain links TRBV19 with TRBJ2-7; D possibly corresponds to TRBD2 (5 bases). Looked up from germline, CDR1 is LNHDA and CDR2 is SQIVND (reference sequence). The CDR3 covers 15 residues. V was cut by 5 bases and J by 4 bases, with 18 bases left in between.

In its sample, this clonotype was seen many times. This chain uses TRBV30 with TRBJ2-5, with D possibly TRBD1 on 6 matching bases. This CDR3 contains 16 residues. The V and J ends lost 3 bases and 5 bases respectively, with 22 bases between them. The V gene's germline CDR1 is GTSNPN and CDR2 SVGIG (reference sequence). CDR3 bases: TGTGCCTGGAGATATCATCGGCCACTCAGGGGCGAGACCCAGTACTTC. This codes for CAWRYHRPLRGETQYF.

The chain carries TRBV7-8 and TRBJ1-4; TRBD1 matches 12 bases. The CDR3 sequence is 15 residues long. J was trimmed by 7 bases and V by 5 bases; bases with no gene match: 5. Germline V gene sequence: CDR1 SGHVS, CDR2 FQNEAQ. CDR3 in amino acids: CASSPGQGAFEKLFF. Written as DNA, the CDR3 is TGTGCCAGCAGCCCGGGACAGGGGGCATTTGAAAAACTGTTTTTT.

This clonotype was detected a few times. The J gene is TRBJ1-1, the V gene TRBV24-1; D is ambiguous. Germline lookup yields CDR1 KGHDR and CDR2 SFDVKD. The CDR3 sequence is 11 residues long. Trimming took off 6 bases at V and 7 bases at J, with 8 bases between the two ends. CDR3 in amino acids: CATSFQNEAFF. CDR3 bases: TGTGCCACCAGTTTTCAGAATGAAGCTTTCTTT.

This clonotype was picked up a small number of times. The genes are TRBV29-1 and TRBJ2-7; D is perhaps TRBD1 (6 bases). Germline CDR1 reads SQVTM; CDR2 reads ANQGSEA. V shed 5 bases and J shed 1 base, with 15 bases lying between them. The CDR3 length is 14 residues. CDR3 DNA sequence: TGCAGCGTTCCCGACCGGACAGAATCCTACGAGCAGTACTTC. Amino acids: CSVPDRTESYEQYF.

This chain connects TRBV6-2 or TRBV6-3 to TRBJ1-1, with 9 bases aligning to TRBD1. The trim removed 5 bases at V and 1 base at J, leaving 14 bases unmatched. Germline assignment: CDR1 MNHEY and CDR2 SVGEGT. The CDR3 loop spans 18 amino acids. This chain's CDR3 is CASSLRQGVAGENTEAFF. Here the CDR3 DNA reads TGTGCCAGCAGTCTTCGACAGGGGGTCGCCGGGGAGAACACTGAAGCTTTCTTT.

The CDR3 DNA sequence: TGTGCCAGTAGTACCCGGAACAGCCAAGAGACCCAGTACTTC. Translated, it gives CASSTRNSQETQYF. The V call is TRBV19, the J call TRBJ2-5; D unclear. This CDR3 has 14 amino acids. CDR1 is LNHDA, CDR2 SQIVND, per germline (reference sequence). Trimming pared 4 bases from V and 1 base from J, leaving 10 bases between. Full variable domain (outside the CDR3, taken from reference TRBV19 and TRBJ2-5): DGGITQSPKYLFRKEGQNVTLSCEQNLNHDAMYWYRQDPGQGLRLIYYSQIVNDFQKGDIAEGYSVSREKKESFPLTVTSAQKNPTAFYLCASSTRNSQETQYFGPGTRLLVL.

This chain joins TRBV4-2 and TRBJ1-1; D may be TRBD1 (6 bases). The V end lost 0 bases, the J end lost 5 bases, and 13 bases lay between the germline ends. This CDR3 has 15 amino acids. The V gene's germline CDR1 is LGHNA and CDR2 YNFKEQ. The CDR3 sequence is CASSQEARGVTEAFF. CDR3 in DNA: TGTGCCAGCAGCCAAGAGGCCAGGGGAGTAACTGAAGCTTTCTTT.

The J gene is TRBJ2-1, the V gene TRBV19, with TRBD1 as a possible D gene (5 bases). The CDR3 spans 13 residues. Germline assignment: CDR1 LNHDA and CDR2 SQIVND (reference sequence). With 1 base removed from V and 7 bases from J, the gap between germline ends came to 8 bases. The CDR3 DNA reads TGTGCCAGTAGTATAGTCCAGGGAAATGAGCAGTTCTTC. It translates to CASSIVQGNEQFF.

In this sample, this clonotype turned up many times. This chain's CDR3 is CASSLHSTNTEAFF. The CDR3, as DNA: TGTGCCAGCAGTTTACACTCAACGAACACTGAAGCTTTCTTT. This chain connects TRBV27 to TRBJ1-1; D remains ambiguous. Germline V CDR1 and CDR2: MNHEY, SMNVEV (reference sequence). CDR3 length: 14 residues. Trimming cost V 2 bases and J 1 base, with 8 bases left between them.

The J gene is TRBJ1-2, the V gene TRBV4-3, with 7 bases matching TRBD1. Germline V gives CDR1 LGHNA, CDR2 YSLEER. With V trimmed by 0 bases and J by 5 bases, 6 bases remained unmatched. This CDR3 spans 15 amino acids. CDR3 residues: CASSQDRDSEYGYTF. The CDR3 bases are TGCGCCAGCAGCCAAGATCGGGACAGTGAATATGGCTACACCTTC.

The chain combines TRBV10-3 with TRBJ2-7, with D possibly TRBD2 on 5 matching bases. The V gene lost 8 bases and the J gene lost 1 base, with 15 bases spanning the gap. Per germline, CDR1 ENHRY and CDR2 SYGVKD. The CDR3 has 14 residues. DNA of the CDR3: TGTGCCATCCAGGACTCAAGTGTTTCCTACGAGCAGTACTTC. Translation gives CAIQDSSVSYEQYF.

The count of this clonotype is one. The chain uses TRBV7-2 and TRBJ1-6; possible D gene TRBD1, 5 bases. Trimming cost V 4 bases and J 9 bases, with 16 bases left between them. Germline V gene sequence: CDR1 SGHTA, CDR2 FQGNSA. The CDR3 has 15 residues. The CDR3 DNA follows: TGTGCCAGCAGCTCCTCGACAGTTGGTGTTTCACCCCTCCACTTT. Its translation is CASSSSTVGVSPLHF.

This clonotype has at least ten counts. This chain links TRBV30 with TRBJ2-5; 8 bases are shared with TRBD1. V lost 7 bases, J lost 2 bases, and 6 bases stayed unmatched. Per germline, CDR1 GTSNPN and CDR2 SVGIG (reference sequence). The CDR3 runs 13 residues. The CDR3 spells CAYDRGPQETQYF. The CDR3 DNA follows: TGTGCCTACGACAGGGGACCTCAAGAGACCCAGTACTTC.

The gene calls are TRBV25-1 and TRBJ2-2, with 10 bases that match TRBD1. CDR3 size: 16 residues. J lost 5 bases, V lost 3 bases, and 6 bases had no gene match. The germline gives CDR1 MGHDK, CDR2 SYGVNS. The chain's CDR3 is CASSDLRTGGTGELFF. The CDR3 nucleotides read TGTGCCAGCAGTGATCTCCGGACAGGGGGAACCGGGGAGCTGTTTTTT.

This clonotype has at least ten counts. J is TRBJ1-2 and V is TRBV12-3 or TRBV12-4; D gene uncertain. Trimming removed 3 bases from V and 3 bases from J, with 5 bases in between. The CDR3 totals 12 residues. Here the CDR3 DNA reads TGTGCCAGCAGTTTGGGTCACTATGGCTACACCTTC. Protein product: CASSLGHYGYTF.

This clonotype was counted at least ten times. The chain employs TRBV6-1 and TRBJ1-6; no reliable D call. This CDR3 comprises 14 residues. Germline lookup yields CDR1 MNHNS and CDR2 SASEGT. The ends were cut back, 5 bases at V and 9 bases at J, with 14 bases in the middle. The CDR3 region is CASSRTSLASPLHF. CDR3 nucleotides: TGTGCCAGCAGTCGGACCTCTCTTGCTTCACCCCTCCACTTT.

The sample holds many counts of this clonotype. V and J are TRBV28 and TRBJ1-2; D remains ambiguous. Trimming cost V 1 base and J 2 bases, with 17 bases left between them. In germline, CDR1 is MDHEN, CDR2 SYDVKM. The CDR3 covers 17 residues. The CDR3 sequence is CASSLYTPLGENYGYTF. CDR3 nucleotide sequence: TGTGCCAGCAGTTTATATACCCCCCTTGGGGAGAACTATGGCTACACCTTC.

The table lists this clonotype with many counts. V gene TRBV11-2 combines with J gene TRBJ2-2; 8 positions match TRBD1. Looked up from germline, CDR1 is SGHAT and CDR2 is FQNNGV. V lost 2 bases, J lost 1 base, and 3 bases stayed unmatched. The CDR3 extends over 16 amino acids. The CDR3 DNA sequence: TGTGCCAGCAGCTTACGGACAGGGCTGAACACCGGGGAGCTGTTTTTT. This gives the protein CASSLRTGLNTGELFF.

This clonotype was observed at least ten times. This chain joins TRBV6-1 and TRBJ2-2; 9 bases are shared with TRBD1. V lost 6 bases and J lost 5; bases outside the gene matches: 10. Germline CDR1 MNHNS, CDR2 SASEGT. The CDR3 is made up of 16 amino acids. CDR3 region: CASRNPGTGLTGELFF. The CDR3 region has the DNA TGTGCCAGCAGAAACCCCGGGACAGGGTTAACCGGGGAGCTGTTTTTT.

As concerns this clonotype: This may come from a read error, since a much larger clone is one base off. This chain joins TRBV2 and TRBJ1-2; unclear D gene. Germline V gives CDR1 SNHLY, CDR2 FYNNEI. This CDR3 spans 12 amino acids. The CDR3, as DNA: TGTACCAGCAGTGAAGGACACTATGGCTACACCTTC. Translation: CTSSEGHYGYTF.

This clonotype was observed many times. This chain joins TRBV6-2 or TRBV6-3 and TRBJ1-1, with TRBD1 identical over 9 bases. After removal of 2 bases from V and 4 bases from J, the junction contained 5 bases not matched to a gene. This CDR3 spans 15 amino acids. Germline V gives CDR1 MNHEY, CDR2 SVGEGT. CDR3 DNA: TGTGCCAGCAGTTACGGGGGACAGGGAAGCACTGAAGCTTTCTTT. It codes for CASSYGGQGSTEAFF.

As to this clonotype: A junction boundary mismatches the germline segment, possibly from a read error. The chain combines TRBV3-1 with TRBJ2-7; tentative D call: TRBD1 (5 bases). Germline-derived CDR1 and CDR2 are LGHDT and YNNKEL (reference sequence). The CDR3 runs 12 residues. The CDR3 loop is CTSSPQGSTQYF. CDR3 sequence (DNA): TGTACCAGCAGCCCCCAGGGTTCTACGCAGTACTTC.

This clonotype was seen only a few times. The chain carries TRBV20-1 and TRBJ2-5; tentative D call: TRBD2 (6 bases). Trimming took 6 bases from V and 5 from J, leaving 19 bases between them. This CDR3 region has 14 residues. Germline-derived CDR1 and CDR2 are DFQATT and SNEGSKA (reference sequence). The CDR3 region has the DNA TGCAGTGCCAACCTCGGACGGGAGCTGGAGACCCAGTACTTC. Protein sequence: CSANLGRELETQYF.

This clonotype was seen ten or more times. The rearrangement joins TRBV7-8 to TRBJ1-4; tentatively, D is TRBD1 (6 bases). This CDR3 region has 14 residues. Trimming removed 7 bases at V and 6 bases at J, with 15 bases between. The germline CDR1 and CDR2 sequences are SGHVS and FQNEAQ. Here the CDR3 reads CASTPRTAHEKLFF. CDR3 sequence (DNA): TGTGCCAGCACGCCGAGGACAGCTCATGAAAAACTGTTTTTT. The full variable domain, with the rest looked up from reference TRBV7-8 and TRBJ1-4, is GAGVSQSPRYKVAKRGQDVALRCDPISGHVSLFWYQQALGQGPEFLTYFQNEAQLDKSGLPSDRFFAERPEGSVSTLKIQRTQQEDSAVYLCASTPRTAHEKLFFGSGTQLSVL.